This TCR beta chain was sequenced for a study of OX40 agonist ivuxolimab in advanced cancers. Here immunoSEQ multiplex PCR was the method, and the copy in TCRdb shows in-frame clones only, minus some. The data show 90,000 to 95,000 clones, about 87% seen once. With autoimmune disease history or systemic immunosuppression, patients were excluded. V lost 0 bases to trimming and J lost 4 bases; unmatched junction nucleotides: 4. The CDR3 contains 15 residues. Germline CDR1 reads SGDLS; CDR2 reads YYNGEE. Study findings and constraints: At 0.1 to 3.0 mg/kg and by week 6, CD4+ and CD8+ T cells in the blood had expanded clonally. With doses of 0.1-3.0 mg/kg, partial responders showed among the lowest clonal expansion. Averaged across samples, CD8+ T cells carried more expanded clones than CD4+ did.

Concerning this clone itself: Its target is unknown.

The source material was CD4+ or CD8+ T cells sorted from blood, sampled in a trial of the OX40 agonist ivuxolimab. The source is an adult with an advanced solid tumor such as melanoma, head and neck, liver or kidney cancer. The chain joins TRBV9 to TRBJ2-1; 7 bases are a match to TRBD2. In nucleotides, the CDR3 is TGTGCCAGCAGCGTAGTTGCGGGAGTATACAATGAGCAGTTCTTC. Encoded protein: CASSVVAGVYNEQFF. The whole variable domain, remainder taken from reference TRBV9 and TRBJ2-1, is DSGVTQTPKHLITATGQRVTLRCSPRSGDLSVYWYQQSLDQGLQFLIQYYNGEERAKGNILERFSAQQFPDLHSELNLSSLELGDSALYFCASSVVAGVYNEQFFGPGTRLTVL.